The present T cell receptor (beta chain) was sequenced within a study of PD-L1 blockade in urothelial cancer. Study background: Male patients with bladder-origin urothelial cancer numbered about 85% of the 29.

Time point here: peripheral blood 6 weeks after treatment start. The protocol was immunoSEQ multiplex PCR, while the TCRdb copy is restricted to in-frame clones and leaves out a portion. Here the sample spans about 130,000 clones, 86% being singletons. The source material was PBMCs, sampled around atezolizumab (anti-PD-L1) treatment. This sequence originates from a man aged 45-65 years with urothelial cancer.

CDR3 DNA: TGTGCCAGCAGATCGAAACTAGCGGCGAACACCGGGGAGCTGTTTTTT. This encodes CASRSKLAANTGELFF. The rearrangement joins TRBV27 to TRBJ2-2; 8 nucleotides agree with TRBD2. J was trimmed by 0 bases and V by 6 bases; bases with no gene match: 6. CDR1 and CDR2 from the germline V gene are MNHEY and SMNVEV (reference sequence). The CDR3 totals 16 residues.